These T cell receptor beta chains were read from a single sample in a study of T cell responses to AZD1222 COVID-19 vaccine. Measured with immunoSEQ multiplex PCR; TCRdb has only the in-frame clones, and not every one. The sample has around 160,000 clones, roughly four fifths seen once. The sample in question was peripheral blood, obtained on day 0 of MenACWY control vaccination. The source of these receptors is an adult in good health. CDR3s include the opening cysteine and the closing phenylalanine or tryptophan. The order of the fields is V gene, D gene, clone size, J gene, CDR3 protein, CDR3 DNA. D genes are given only for firm matches. Some rows have no size entry. The others give once, few or many, or a class for an expanded clone.

>TRBV19|.|.|TRBJ2-7
CASSTPGGFSYEQYF
TGTGCCAGTAGTACCCCGGGCGGTTTCTCCTACGAGCAGTACTTC
>TRBV23-1|TRBD1|.|TRBJ2-7
CASRPPRQGIYIYEQYF
TGCGCCAGCAGGCCCCCCCGACAGGGGATATACATCTACGAGCAGTACTTC
>TRBV5-4|.|.|TRBJ1-6
CASSLEVYPPLHF
TGTGCCAGCAGCTTGGAAGTATACCCACCCCTCCACTTT
>TRBV4-1|.|.|TRBJ1-2
CASSQEHSGYYGYTF
TGCGCCAGCAGCCAAGAGCATTCGGGGTACTATGGCTACACCTTC
>TRBV10-1|.|.|TRBJ2-2
CASSDGVGSGNTGELFF
TGCGCCAGCAGTGACGGTGTGGGCTCGGGTAACACCGGGGAGCTGTTTTTT
>TRBV28|.|.|TRBJ1-1
CASSFTGGGTEAFF
TGTGCCAGCAGTTTTACGGGCGGAGGCACTGAAGCTTTCTTT
>TRBV2|.|.|TRBJ1-3
CASSRASGNTIYF
TGTGCCAGCTCCAGGGCTTCTGGAAACACCATATATTTT
>TRBV2|.|few|TRBJ2-3
CASGGARTDTQYF
TGTGCCAGCGGGGGGGCCCGCACAGATACGCAGTATTTT
>TRBV30|.|.|TRBJ1-2
CAWSVARVDMRDGYTF
TGTGCCTGGAGTGTGGCGCGGGTTGATATGAGGGATGGCTACACCTTC
>TRBV18|.|.|TRBJ1-5
CASSPRGVLDGNQPQHF
TGTGCCAGCTCACCGCGTGGGGTTTTAGACGGCAATCAGCCCCAGCATTTT
>TRBV12-5|.|.|TRBJ2-2
CASGPLRGAGNTGELFF
TGTGCTAGTGGCCCCCTTCGTGGAGCGGGGAACACCGGGGAGCTGTTTTTT
>TRBV5-1|TRBD1|.|TRBJ2-5
CASSALTGEETQYF
TGCGCCAGCAGCGCATTAACAGGGGAGGAGACCCAGTACTTC
>TRBV5-1|TRBD1|once|TRBJ2-3
CASFRTGKSTDTQYF
TGCGCCAGCTTCCGGACAGGAAAGAGCACAGATACGCAGTATTTT
>TRBV27|TRBD1|once|TRBJ2-2
CASSLTGASNTGELFF
TGTGCCAGCAGTTTGACAGGGGCTTCGAACACCGGGGAGCTGTTTTTT
>TRBV3-1/TRBV3-2|TRBD1|.|TRBJ1-2
CASSQTDRGRGYTF
TGTGCCAGCAGCCAAACCGACAGGGGGCGCGGCTACACCTTC
>TRBV2|.|.|TRBJ2-5
CASSERWGGETQYF
TGTGCCAGCAGTGAAAGGTGGGGCGGGGAGACCCAGTACTTC
>TRBV30|.|.|TRBJ1-1
CAWSDQGNTEAFF
TGTGCCTGGAGTGATCAGGGCAACACTGAAGCTTTCTTT
>TRBV2|TRBD1|.|TRBJ1-2
CASSGGTVFGYTF
TGTGCCAGCAGTGGGGGGACAGTCTTTGGCTACACCTTC
>TRBV11-3|TRBD1|.|TRBJ2-1
CASSLRGQGYEQFF
TGTGCCAGCAGCTTAAGGGGACAGGGGTATGAGCAGTTCTTC
>TRBV5-1|.|.|TRBJ1-6
CASSPDHSSPLHF
TGCGCCAGCAGCCCTGATCATAGTTCACCCCTCCACTTT
>TRBV19|.|.|TRBJ1-5
CASSIRRGADSNQPQHF
TGTGCCAGTAGTATAAGGCGGGGGGCTGATAGCAATCAGCCCCAGCATTTT
>TRBV5-4|.|.|TRBJ1-1
CASSSTVEAFF
TGTGCCAGCAGCTCCACAGTGGAAGCTTTCTTT
>TRBV2|TRBD1|once|TRBJ1-3
CASSDPRDRLSGNTIYF
TGTGCCAGCAGTGATCCCCGGGACAGGCTCTCTGGAAACACCATATATTTT
>TRBV7-8|.|.|TRBJ2-7
CASSLYRVAAGYEQYF
TGTGCCAGCAGCTTATATCGGGTAGCGGCCGGCTACGAGCAGTACTTC
>TRBV14|.|.|TRBJ1-3
CASSQGGSGNTIYF
TGTGCCAGCAGCCAGGGGGGATCTGGAAACACCATATATTTT
>TRBV9|.|.|TRBJ2-2
CASSALGTYTGELFF
TGTGCCAGCAGCGCCCTCGGGACTTACACCGGGGAGCTGTTTTTT
>TRBV27|TRBD2|.|TRBJ2-5
CASRLTSGVVGETQYF
TGTGCCAGCAGGCTGACTAGCGGGGTTGTGGGAGAGACCCAGTACTTC
>TRBV27|.|.|TRBJ2-3
CASSAGTADTQYF
TGTGCCAGCAGTGCCGGGACGGCAGATACGCAGTATTTT
>TRBV3-1/TRBV3-2|.|.|TRBJ2-3
CASSPGAGTQYF
TGTGCCAGCAGCCCGGGTGCGGGTACGCAGTATTTT
>TRBV6-5|.|.|TRBJ1-2
CASSYRDSGACTF
TGTGCCAGCAGTTACCGTGACAGCGGGGCTTGTACCTTC
>TRBV11-2|TRBD2|.|TRBJ2-5
CASSTGTGRETQYF
TGTGCCAGCAGCACCGGGACCGGGAGGGAGACCCAGTACTTC
>TRBV7-9|.|.|TRBJ1-5
CASSLGGGENQPQHF
TGTGCCAGCAGCTTAGGAGGTGGGGAGAATCAGCCCCAGCATTTT
>TRBV28|.|once|TRBJ1-1
CATRRRTLTEAFF
TGTGCCACTCGACGGCGAACCCTCACTGAAGCTTTCTTT
>TRBV15|.|.|TRBJ2-1
CATSRDKGGVEQFF
TGTGCCACCAGCAGAGATAAAGGCGGGGTTGAGCAGTTCTTC
>TRBV18|TRBD1|.|TRBJ2-7
CASPTLDRGFYEQYF
TGTGCCAGCCCCACCCTTGACAGGGGGTTCTACGAGCAGTACTTC
>TRBV5-1|TRBD1|.|TRBJ2-3
CASSFGQGEGNTQYF
TGCGCCAGCAGCTTTGGACAGGGGGAAGGAAATACGCAGTATTTT
>TRBV4-2|.|.|TRBJ1-1
CASSRDAGNTEAFF
TGTGCCAGCAGCCGGGACGCTGGGAACACTGAAGCTTTCTTT
>TRBV7-9|TRBD1|.|TRBJ1-6
CASSSKQGRESPLHF
TGTGCCAGCAGCTCCAAACAGGGGAGGGAATCACCCCTCCACTTT
>TRBV28|TRBD1|.|TRBJ1-2
CASSYYYRTGEDGYTF
TGTGCCAGCAGTTATTACTACCGGACAGGGGAGGATGGCTACACCTTC
>TRBV4-1|.|few|TRBJ1-1
CASSLAHDNTEAFF
TGCGCCAGCAGCCTCGCACACGACAACACTGAAGCTTTCTTT
>TRBV14|TRBD1|.|TRBJ1-2
CASSPLKGQANYGYTF
TGTGCCAGCAGCCCCCTTAAGGGACAGGCTAACTATGGCTACACCTTC
>TRBV15|.|.|TRBJ1-5
CATSNRINQPQHF
TGTGCCACCAGCAACAGGATCAATCAGCCCCAGCATTTT
>TRBV5-1|TRBD2|.|TRBJ2-1
CASSIGGAYNEQFF
TGCGCCAGCAGCATCGGGGGGGCCTACAATGAGCAGTTCTTC
>TRBV5-1|.|.|TRBJ2-5
CASSHEGFRETQYF
TGCGCCAGCAGCCATGAAGGGTTTAGGGAGACCCAGTACTTC
>TRBV7-9|TRBD1|.|TRBJ1-1
CASSPRQGANTEAFF
TGTGCCAGCAGCCCCAGACAGGGGGCAAACACTGAAGCTTTCTTT
>TRBV5-4|TRBD1|.|TRBJ2-7
CASSLPGTGDYEQYF
TGTGCCAGCAGCTTGCCCGGGACAGGGGACTACGAGCAGTACTTC
>TRBV29-1|.|.|TRBJ2-3
CSVASTDTQYF
TGCAGCGTTGCGAGCACAGATACGCAGTATTTT
>TRBV14|.|.|TRBJ2-1
CASSRFWGPSSYNEQFF
TGTGCCAGCAGCCGGTTTTGGGGCCCAAGCTCCTACAATGAGCAGTTCTTC
>TRBV18|.|many|TRBJ1-1
CASSQHTAEGTEAFF
TGTGCCAGCTCGCAGCACACAGCGGAGGGGACTGAAGCTTTCTTT
>TRBV18|TRBD1|.|TRBJ1-1
CASSPSRGKNTEAFF
TGTGCCAGCTCACCATCCAGGGGGAAGAACACTGAAGCTTTCTTT
>TRBV7-9|.|.|TRBJ1-2
CASSPPGTRGAGYTF
TGTGCCAGCAGCCCGCCGGGGACCCGGGGGGCCGGCTACACCTTC
>TRBV11-3|TRBD2|.|TRBJ2-3
CASSIASGGWDTQYF
TGTGCCAGCAGCATCGCTAGCGGAGGATGGGATACGCAGTATTTT